These 10 T cell receptor beta chains were all obtained from the same sample, sequenced in a study of blood T cell repertoires in COVID-19. Assay: immunoSEQ multiplex PCR; the TCRdb copy retains only in-frame clones and omits some. The table shows more than 200,000 clones, with 70% to 85% occurring only once. Material for sequencing was peripheral blood. These receptors were obtained from a woman in her thirties or forties with active or convalescent COVID-19.

The chain carries TRBV28 and TRBJ1-1, with 8 bases that match TRBD1. Trimming cost V 7 bases and J 0 bases; bases outside gene matches: 7. CDR1 MDHEN and CDR2 SYDVKM come from the germline V gene. The CDR3 length is 15 residues. The CDR3 coding sequence is TGTGCCAGCACCCCGGCAGGGGGCCTGAACACTGAAGCTTTCTTT. Translation gives CASTPAGGLNTEAFF.

This chain uses TRBV5-1 with TRBJ1-3; D uncertain. The ends were cut back, 4 bases at V and 4 bases at J, with 9 bases in the middle. Germline V lookup: CDR1 SGHRS, CDR2 YFSETQ. This CDR3 has 13 amino acids. The CDR3 sequence: CASSAQTGNTIYF. Here the CDR3 DNA reads TGCGCCAGCAGCGCTCAGACAGGAAACACCATATATTTT.

In this sample, this clone turned up a few times. The chain uses TRBV29-1 and TRBJ2-2; TRBD1 might be the D (6 bases). Germline CDR1 is SQVTM and CDR2 is ANQGSEA. The V gene lost 4 bases and the J gene lost 4 bases, with 13 bases spanning the gap. The CDR3 covers 14 residues. This CDR3 reads CSVGRGNPTGELFF. CDR3 nucleotide sequence: TGCAGCGTTGGCAGGGGAAACCCCACCGGGGAGCTGTTTTTT.

The chain carries TRBV18 and TRBJ2-5; D perhaps matches TRBD1 (6 bases). V was shortened by 2 bases and J by 2 bases, with 12 bases between the two germline ends. The CDR3 runs 15 residues. Germline V gives CDR1 KGHSH, CDR2 LQKENI. In DNA, the CDR3 is TGTGCCAGCTCACCAACCACAGGGAAACAAGAGACCCAGTACTTC. Its protein is CASSPTTGKQETQYF.

This clone was observed a handful of times. The chain has TRBV7-3 and TRBJ1-3; D gene ambiguous. The CDR3 extends over 16 amino acids. Germline CDR1 and CDR2: SGHTA and FQGTGA. Deletions cut 5 bases from V and 0 bases from J, with 14 bases between. CDR3 protein: CASSQQAGFSGNTIYF. CDR3 DNA: TGTGCCAGCAGCCAACAAGCGGGCTTCTCTGGAAACACCATATATTTT.

The rearrangement joins TRBV12-3 or TRBV12-4 to TRBJ1-2, with D tentatively TRBD1 (5 bases). The CDR3 contains 12 residues. Trimming cost V 5 bases and J 7 bases, with 11 bases left between them. The CDR3 loop is CASSTRGFGYTF. DNA for the CDR3: TGTGCCAGCAGTACCCGGGGGTTTGGCTACACCTTC.

The V gene is TRBV19, the J gene TRBJ1-5; D is ambiguous. Trimming cost V 1 base and J 10 bases, with 17 bases left between them. The CDR3 covers 15 residues. Germline V lookup: CDR1 LNHDA, CDR2 SQIVND (reference sequence). The CDR3 DNA sequence: TGTGCCAGTAGTATAGCGCAGCGCCCAAATGGCCCCCAGCATTTT. Protein: CASSIAQRPNGPQHF.

The rearrangement uses TRBV11-2 and TRBJ1-1; TRBD1 agrees at 7 bases. Germline V gives CDR1 SGHAT, CDR2 FQNNGV. CDR3 length: 15 amino acids. The ends lost 4 bases at V and 0 bases at J; junction bases unmatched: 5. The CDR3 nucleotides are TGTGCCAGCAGCTCCCTGACAGGGCTGAACACTGAAGCTTTCTTT. Protein sequence: CASSSLTGLNTEAFF.

The chain joins TRBV2 to TRBJ2-1; 7 bases agree with TRBD1. The V segment lost 4 bases and the J segment 1 base; nucleotides outside the gene matches: 10. The CDR3 has 17 residues. Germline V gene data show CDR1 as SNHLY and CDR2 as FYNNEI. The CDR3 DNA reads as TGTGCCAGCAGTGGCAGACAGGGAGATAGTTCCTACAATGAGCAGTTCTTC. Translation gives CASSGRQGDSSYNEQFF.

V is TRBV23-1 and J is TRBJ2-1; D not resolved. TRBV23-1 is identified as an open reading frame with a role that is uncertain. V lost 0 bases to trimming and J lost 0 bases, with 18 bases between them. This CDR3 has 19 residues. The CDR3 reads CASSQSHTALRTSYNEQFF. The CDR3 DNA sequence: TGCGCCAGCAGTCAATCTCACACAGCCCTCCGTACCTCCTACAATGAGCAGTTCTTC.